Listed here are 4 T cell receptor beta chains from one sample, sequenced in a study of T cells in Graves' hyperthyroidism and ophthalmopathy. The source material, RNA transcripts, was used to amplify TCR beta CDR3 regions. The study used the HTBI primer set for a first-round RT-PCR of the TCR CDR3. TCRdb independently ran MiXCR on the multiplex PCR reads; one entry per CDR3 protein. The table records approximately 490,000 distinct CDR3 sequences, about 20% of them present only once. Sequenced material: blood. All receptors come from a woman in her 70s with Graves' ophthalmopathy.

This clonotype has a handful of counts. The chain links TRBV6-4 to TRBJ2-5; 8 bases match TRBD1. Germline trimming cut 3 bases from V and 5 bases from J; bases unmatched to any gene: 11. Germline CDR1 is MRHNA and CDR2 is SNTAGT. This CDR3 spans 16 amino acids. CDR3 DNA: TGTGCCAGCAGTGAAACCCCCTTGGACAGGGACGAGACCCAGTACTTC. Residues: CASSETPLDRDETQYF.

The rearrangement joins TRBV3-1 to TRBJ1-1; 10 bases line up with TRBD1. V shed 1 base and J 3 bases; nucleotides not matched to a gene: 8. CDR1 is LGHDT and CDR2 is YNNKEL in the germline V gene (reference sequence). This CDR3 comprises 17 residues. The CDR3 DNA reads TGTGCCAGCAGCCAAGCAATTAGCGGGACAGGGGACACTGAAGCTTTCTTT. This sequence encodes CASSQAISGTGDTEAFF.

V gene TRBV7-3 combines with J gene TRBJ2-1; D remains ambiguous. The CDR3 totals 16 residues. Trimming removed 2 bases at V and 4 bases at J, with 15 bases between. Germline V gene lookup returns CDR1 SGHTA and CDR2 FQGTGA. This chain's CDR3 is CASSLLVGNGYNEQFF. The DNA of the CDR3 is TGTGCCAGCAGCTTATTGGTAGGGAACGGGTACAATGAGCAGTTCTTC.

This clonotype was counted between two and nine times. V is TRBV7-6 and J is TRBJ2-1; the match to TRBD2 covers 15 bases. The CDR3 is 17 amino acids. The junction had 7 bases not matched to a gene; V was cut back by 5 bases and J by 5 bases. Germline V CDR1 and CDR2: SGHVS, FNYEAQ. CDR3 coding DNA: TGTGCCAGCAGCGCCGGGACTAGCGGGAGGTGGGACAATGAGCAGTTCTTC. Translated, it gives CASSAGTSGRWDNEQFF.